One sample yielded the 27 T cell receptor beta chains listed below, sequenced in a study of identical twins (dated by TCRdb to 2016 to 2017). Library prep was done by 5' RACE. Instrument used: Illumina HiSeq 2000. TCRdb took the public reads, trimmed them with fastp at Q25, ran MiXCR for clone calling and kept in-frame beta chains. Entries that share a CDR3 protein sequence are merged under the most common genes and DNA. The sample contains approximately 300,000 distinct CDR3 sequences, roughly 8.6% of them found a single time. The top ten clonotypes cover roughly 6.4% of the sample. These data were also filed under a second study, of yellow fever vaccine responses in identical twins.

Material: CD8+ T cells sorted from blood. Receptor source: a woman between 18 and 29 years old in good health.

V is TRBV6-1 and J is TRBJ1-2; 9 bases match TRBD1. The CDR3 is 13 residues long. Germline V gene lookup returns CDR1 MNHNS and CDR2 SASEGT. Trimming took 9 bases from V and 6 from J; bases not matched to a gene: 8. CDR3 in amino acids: CASNPGQGDGYTF. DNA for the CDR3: TGTGCCAGTAACCCGGGACAGGGTGATGGCTACACCTTC.

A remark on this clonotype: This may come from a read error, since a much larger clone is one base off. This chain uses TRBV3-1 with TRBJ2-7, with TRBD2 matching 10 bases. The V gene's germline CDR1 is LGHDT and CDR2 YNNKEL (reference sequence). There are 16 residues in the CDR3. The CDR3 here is CASTQELLAGDEEQYF. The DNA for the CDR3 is TGTGCCAGCACCCAAGAGCTTCTAGCGGGAGATGAGGAGCAGTACTTC.

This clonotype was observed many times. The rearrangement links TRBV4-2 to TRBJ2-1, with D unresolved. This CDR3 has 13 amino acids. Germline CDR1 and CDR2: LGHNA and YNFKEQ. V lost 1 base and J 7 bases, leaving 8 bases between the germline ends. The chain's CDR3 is CASSQVTRNEQFF. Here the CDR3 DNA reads TGTGCCAGCAGCCAAGTTACGCGGAATGAGCAGTTCTTC.

Written as DNA, the CDR3 is TGTGCCAGCAGCCCACGGGGTGAGGGTTACGAGCAGTACTTC. It codes for CASSPRGEGYEQYF. This chain connects TRBV4-2 to TRBJ2-7, with D possibly being TRBD2 (5 bases). CDR3 length: 14 amino acids. With 4 bases removed from V and 4 bases from J, the gap between germline ends came to 14 bases. The V gene's germline CDR1 is LGHNA and CDR2 YNFKEQ.

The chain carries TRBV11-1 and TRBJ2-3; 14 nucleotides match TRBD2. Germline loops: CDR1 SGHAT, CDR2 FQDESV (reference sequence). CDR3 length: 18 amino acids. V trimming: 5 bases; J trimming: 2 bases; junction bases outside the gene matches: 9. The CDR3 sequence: CASSPRLAGGPNTDTQYF. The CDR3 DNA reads TGTGCCAGCAGCCCCCGACTAGCGGGGGGGCCCAACACAGATACGCAGTATTTT.

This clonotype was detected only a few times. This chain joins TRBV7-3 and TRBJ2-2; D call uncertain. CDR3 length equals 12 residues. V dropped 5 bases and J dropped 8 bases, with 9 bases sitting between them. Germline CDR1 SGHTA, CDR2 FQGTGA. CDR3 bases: TGTGCCAGCAGCGAGTCACCGGGGGAGCTGTTTTTT. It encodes CASSESPGELFF. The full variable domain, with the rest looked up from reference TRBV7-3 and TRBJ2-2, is GAGVSQTPSNKVTEKGKYVELRCDPISGHTALYWYRQSLGQGPEFLIYFQGTGAADDSGLPNDRFFAVRPEGSVSTLKIQRTERGDSAVYLCASSESPGELFFGEGSRLTVL.

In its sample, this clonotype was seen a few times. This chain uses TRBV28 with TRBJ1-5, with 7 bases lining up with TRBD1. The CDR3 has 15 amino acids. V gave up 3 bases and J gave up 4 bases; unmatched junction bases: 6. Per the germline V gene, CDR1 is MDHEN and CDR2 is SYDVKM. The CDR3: CASSLAQQGNQPQHF. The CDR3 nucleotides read TGTGCCAGCAGTTTGGCCCAACAGGGGAATCAGCCCCAGCATTTT.

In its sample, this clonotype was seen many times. The CDR3 region is CATSRDLMDRRLTDTQYF. CDR3 in DNA: TGTGCCACCAGCAGAGATCTCATGGACCGACGCCTCACAGATACGCAGTATTTT. V is TRBV15 and J is TRBJ2-3; D remains ambiguous. Germline V gene sequence: CDR1 LNHNV, CDR2 YYDKDF (reference sequence). V dropped 0 bases and J dropped 2 bases, with 18 bases sitting between them. The length of the CDR3 is 18 residues.

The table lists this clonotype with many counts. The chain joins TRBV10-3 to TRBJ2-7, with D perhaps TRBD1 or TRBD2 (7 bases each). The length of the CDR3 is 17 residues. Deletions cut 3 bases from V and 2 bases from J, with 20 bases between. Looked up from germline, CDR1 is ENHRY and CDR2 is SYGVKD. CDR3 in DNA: TGTGCCATCAGTGACCCAGTGCGGGGGACAGCTACCTACGAGCAGTACTTC. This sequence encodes CAISDPVRGTATYEQYF.

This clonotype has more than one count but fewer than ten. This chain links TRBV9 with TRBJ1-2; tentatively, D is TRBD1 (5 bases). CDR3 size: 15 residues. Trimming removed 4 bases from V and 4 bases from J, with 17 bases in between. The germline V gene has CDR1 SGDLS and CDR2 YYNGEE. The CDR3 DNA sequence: TGTGCCAGCAGCCCCCCCAAAAGGGGCGTCTATGGCTACACCTTC. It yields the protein CASSPPKRGVYGYTF.

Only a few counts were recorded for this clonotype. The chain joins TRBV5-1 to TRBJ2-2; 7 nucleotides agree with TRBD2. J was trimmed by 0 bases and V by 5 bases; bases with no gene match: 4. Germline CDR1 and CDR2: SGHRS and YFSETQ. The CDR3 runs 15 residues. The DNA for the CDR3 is TGCGCCAGCAGGGCTGCGGGGGCGAACACCGGGGAGCTGTTTTTT. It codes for CASRAAGANTGELFF.

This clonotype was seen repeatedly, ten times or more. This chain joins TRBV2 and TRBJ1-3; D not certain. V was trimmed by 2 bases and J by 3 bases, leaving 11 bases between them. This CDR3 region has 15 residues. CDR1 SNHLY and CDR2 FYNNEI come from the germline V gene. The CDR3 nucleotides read TGTGCCAGCAGTGAACTGGGGATCTTTGGAAACACCATATATTTT. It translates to CASSELGIFGNTIYF.

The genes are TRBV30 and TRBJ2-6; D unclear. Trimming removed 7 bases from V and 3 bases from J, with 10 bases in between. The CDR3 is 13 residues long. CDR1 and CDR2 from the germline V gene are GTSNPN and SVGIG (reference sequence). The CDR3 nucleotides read TGTGCCTACCCAGGTGGTGGGGCCAACGTCCTGACTTTC. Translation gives CAYPGGGANVLTF.

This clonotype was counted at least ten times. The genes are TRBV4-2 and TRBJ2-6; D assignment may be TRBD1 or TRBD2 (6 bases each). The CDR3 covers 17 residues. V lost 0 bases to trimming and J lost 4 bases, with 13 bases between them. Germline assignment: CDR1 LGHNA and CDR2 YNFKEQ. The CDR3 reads CASSQEKWGAGANVLTF. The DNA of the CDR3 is TGTGCCAGCAGCCAAGAAAAATGGGGGGCAGGGGCCAACGTCCTGACTTTC.

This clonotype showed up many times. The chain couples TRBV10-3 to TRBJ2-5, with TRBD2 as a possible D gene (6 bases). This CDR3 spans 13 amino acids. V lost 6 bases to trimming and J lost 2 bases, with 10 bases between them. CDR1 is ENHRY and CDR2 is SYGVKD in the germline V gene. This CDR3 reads CAISIGGQETQYF. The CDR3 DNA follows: TGTGCCATCAGCATTGGGGGGCAAGAGACCCAGTACTTC.

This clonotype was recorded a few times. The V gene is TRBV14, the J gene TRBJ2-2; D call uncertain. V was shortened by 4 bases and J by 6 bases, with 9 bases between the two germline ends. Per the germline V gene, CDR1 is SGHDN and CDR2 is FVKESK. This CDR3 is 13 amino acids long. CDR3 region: CASSLASSGELFF. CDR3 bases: TGTGCCAGCAGCCTAGCAAGTTCCGGGGAGCTGTTTTTT.

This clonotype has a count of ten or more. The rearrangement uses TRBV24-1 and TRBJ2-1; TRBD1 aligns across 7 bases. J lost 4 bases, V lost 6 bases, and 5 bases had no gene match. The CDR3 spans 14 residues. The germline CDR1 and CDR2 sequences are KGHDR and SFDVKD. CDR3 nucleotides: TGTGCCACCAGTCCCGGGACAGCTTACAATGAGCAGTTCTTC. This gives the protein CATSPGTAYNEQFF.

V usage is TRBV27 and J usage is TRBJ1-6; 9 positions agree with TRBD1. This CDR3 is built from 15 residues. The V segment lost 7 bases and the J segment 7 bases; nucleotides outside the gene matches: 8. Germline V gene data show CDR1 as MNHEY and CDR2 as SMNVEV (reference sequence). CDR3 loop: CASTTGTGINSPLHF. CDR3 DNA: TGTGCCAGCACTACCGGGACAGGGATCAATTCACCCCTCCACTTT.

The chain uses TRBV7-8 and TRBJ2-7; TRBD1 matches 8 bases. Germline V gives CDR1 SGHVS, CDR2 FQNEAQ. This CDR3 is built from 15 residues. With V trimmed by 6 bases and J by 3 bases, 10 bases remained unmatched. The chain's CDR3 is CASRPDRVKNYEQYF. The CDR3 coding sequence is TGTGCCAGCAGACCGGACAGGGTCAAAAACTACGAGCAGTACTTC.

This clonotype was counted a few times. CDR3 nucleotide sequence: TGCAGTGCTAGAGATGAAAGGCAGTTGTATCCTGAAGCTTTCTTT. Translation gives CSARDERQLYPEAFF. The chain couples TRBV20-1 to TRBJ1-1; D is undetermined. Germline V CDR1 and CDR2: DFQATT, SNEGSKA (reference sequence). With 0 bases removed from V and 6 bases from J, the gap between germline ends came to 17 bases. CDR3 size: 15 residues.

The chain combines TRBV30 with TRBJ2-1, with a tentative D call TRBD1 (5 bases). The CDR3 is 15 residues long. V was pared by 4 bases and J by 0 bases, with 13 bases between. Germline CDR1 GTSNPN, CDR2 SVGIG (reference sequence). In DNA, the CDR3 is TGTGCCTGGACAGGGTGGGAAGGCTCCTACAATGAGCAGTTCTTC. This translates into CAWTGWEGSYNEQFF.

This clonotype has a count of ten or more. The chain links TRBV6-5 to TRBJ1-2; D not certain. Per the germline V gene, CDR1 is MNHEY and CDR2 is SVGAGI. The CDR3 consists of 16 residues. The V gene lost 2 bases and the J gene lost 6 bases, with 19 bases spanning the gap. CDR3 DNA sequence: TGTGCCAGCAGTTACGAGGTTGGCGGGAAACGGAATGGCTACACCTTC. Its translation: CASSYEVGGKRNGYTF.

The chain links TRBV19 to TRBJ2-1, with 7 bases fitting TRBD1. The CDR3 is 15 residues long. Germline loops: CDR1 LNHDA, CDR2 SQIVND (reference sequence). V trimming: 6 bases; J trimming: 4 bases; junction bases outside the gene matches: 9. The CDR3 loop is CASSSIWTGYNEQFF. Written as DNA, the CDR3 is TGTGCCAGTAGCTCAATCTGGACAGGTTACAATGAGCAGTTCTTC.

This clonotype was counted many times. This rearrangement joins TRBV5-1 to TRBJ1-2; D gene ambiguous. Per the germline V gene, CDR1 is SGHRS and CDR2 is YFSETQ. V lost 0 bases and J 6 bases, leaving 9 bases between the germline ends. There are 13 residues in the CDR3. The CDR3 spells CASSLDDGDGYTF. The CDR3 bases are TGCGCCAGCAGCTTGGATGACGGTGATGGCTACACCTTC.

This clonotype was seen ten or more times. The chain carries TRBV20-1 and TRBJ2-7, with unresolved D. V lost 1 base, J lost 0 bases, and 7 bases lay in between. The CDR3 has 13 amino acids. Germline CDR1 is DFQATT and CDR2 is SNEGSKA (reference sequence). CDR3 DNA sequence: TGCAGTGCTAGAGCGGCTGCCTCCTACGAGCAGTACTTC. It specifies CSARAAASYEQYF.

For the CDR3, the DNA is TGTGCCTGGAGTTTCGCGTTCGAAGCTTTCTTT. It codes for CAWSFAFEAFF. This sequence joins TRBV30 and TRBJ1-1; D gene unclear. The CDR3 spans 11 residues. V was cut by 2 bases and J by 8 bases, with 9 bases left in between. Germline V gene lookup returns CDR1 GTSNPN and CDR2 SVGIG (reference sequence). Variable domain in full (rest from reference TRBV30 and TRBJ1-1): SQTIHQWPATLVQPVGSPLSLECTVEGTSNPNLYWYRQAAGRGLQLLFYSVGIGQISSEVPQNLSASRPQDRQFILSSKKLLLSDSGFYLCAWSFAFEAFFGQGTRLTVV.

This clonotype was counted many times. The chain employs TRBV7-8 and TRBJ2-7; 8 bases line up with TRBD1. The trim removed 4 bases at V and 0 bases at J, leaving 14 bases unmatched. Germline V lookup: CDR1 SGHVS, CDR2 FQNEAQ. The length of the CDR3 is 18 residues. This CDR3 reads CASSYPGTGPGHSYEQYF. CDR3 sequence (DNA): TGTGCCAGCAGCTATCCCGGGACAGGACCCGGGCACTCCTACGAGCAGTACTTC.